This T cell receptor (beta chain) was captured in a study of shared clonotypes between healthy human individuals. Naive CD8 cells lacked CD45RO and underwent positive selection for CCR7, leaving out terminally differentiated effector memory CD45RA+ cells. DNA at approximately 200 ng, around 30,000 T cell genomes, went into sorted-subset replicate PCRs. TCRdb's copy holds only in-frame clones and misses some; the assay was immunoSEQ multiplex PCR. The table shows about 590,000 clones, with roughly 95% occurring only once. V was clipped by 4 bases and J by 2 bases; unmatched bases: 1. Germline CDR1 is LNHDA and CDR2 is SQIVND (reference sequence). The CDR3 is made up of 14 amino acids. Study-level findings and limits: Larger estimated richness was generally seen in naive subsets than in memory subsets. Researchers sampled only blood; tissue repertoires likely differ.

There are a few counts of this clone. The antigen is not known. The same CDR3 also results from other DNA sequences found in this sample. Sequencing used naive CD8+ T cells sorted from blood. The TCR comes from a young woman in good health. This chain links TRBV19 with TRBJ2-7, with TRBD1 matching over 11 bases. The CDR3 sequence is CASSTGQGAYEQYF. CDR3 nucleotides: TGTGCCAGTAGTACGGGACAGGGGGCCTACGAGCAGTACTTC.